The source of this T cell receptor (beta chain) is a study of T-cell reconstitution after alpha-beta-depleted transplantation in children. There are a few counts of this clonotype. Its antigen is not known. Study-wide findings and caveats: When one year had passed after transplant, most T-cell counts and diversity came from newly produced T cells. Alpha-beta T cells about two months after transplant reportedly derived from several hundred expanded graft clones.

V was clipped by 6 bases and J by 7 bases; unmatched bases: 8. This CDR3 comprises 16 residues. Germline V lookup: CDR1 ENHRY, CDR2 SYGVKD. Using unique molecular identifiers, the investigators prepared the TCRbeta library. TCRdb recomputed calls from the PCR reads with MiXCR, one row per CDR3 protein. The table records fewer than 550,000 distinct CDR3 sequences, about an eighth of them present only once. The rearrangement links TRBV10-3 to TRBJ2-5, with 16 bases matching TRBD2. The input for sequencing was PBMCs, mostly from graft donor cells, taken 180 days after TCRalphabeta/CD19-depleted stem cell transplant. This sequence was found in a female patient aged 2-9 years who had a stem cell transplant for aplastic anemia, so the T cells may come from the graft donor. CDR3 protein: CAISGTSGRAGGTQYF. The DNA for the CDR3 is TGTGCCATCAGCGGGACTAGCGGGAGGGCCGGAGGGACCCAGTACTTC.